The 30 T cell receptor beta chains below were found in one sample sequenced in a study of Tregs in tolerant kidney transplant recipients. Measured with immunoSEQ multiplex PCR; TCRdb has only the in-frame clones, and not every one. Among over 60,000 clones listed, around 90% were seen once. Sequencing was performed on CD4+ T cells from blood, taken before the transplant. These receptors all come from a human donor who received a combined kidney and bone marrow transplant.

To note about this clone: A read error may account for a junction end that differs from germline. J is TRBJ2-1 and V is TRBV5-6; 9 bases line up with TRBD2. CDR1 is SGHDT and CDR2 is YYEEEE in the germline V gene. There are 13 residues in the CDR3. Here the CDR3 reads CASSSGAGGPGVF. DNA of the CDR3: TGTGCCAGCAGCTCCGGTGCGGGAGGGCCAGGGGTCTTC.

The chain links TRBV5-6 to TRBJ1-1; 10 bases agree with TRBD1. The CDR3 is made up of 16 amino acids. Per the germline V gene, CDR1 is SGHDT and CDR2 is YYEEEE. After removal of 4 bases from V and 3 bases from J, the junction contained 9 bases not matched to a gene. CDR3 loop: CASSLDRGRGDTEAFF. For the CDR3, the DNA is TGTGCCAGCAGCCTCGACAGGGGGCGAGGTGACACTGAAGCTTTCTTT.

V is TRBV7-3 and J is TRBJ2-7; 9 bases are a match to TRBD1. Per the germline V gene, CDR1 is SGHTA and CDR2 is FQGTGA. Trimming at V came to 4 bases and at J to 5 bases, leaving 12 bases not matched to a gene. This CDR3 comprises 16 residues. The CDR3 is CASSSRSGTGMNEQYF. The DNA for the CDR3 is TGTGCCAGCAGCTCACGGTCCGGGACAGGGATGAACGAGCAGTACTTC.

The chain couples TRBV7-9 to TRBJ1-4; the match to TRBD1 covers 9 bases. Unmatched junction bases numbered 21, after V lost 5 bases and J lost 8 bases. This CDR3 region has 19 residues. Germline V CDR1 and CDR2: SEHNR, FQNEAQ (reference sequence). The CDR3 nucleotides are TGTGCCAGCAGCACCCGGACAGGGGAAATTGGGGAGGGAGTCGAAAAACTGTTTTTT. It codes for CASSTRTGEIGEGVEKLFF.

The chain has TRBV6-6 and TRBJ1-1; D is undetermined. Germline assignment: CDR1 MNHNY and CDR2 SVGAGI (reference sequence). V was clipped by 6 bases and J by 1 base, with 9 bases between them. CDR3 length equals 13 residues. CDR3 amino acids: CASSKDKNTEAFF. In DNA form, the CDR3 reads TGTGCCAGCAGCAAAGACAAGAACACTGAAGCTTTCTTT.

The V gene is TRBV7-6, the J gene TRBJ1-4; D is uncertain. Germline lookup yields CDR1 SGHVS and CDR2 FNYEAQ. Trimming shortened V by 5 bases and J by 0 bases, and 7 bases separated the two germline ends. The CDR3 is 14 residues long. CDR3 protein: CASSREATNEKLFF. Here the CDR3 DNA reads TGTGCCAGCAGCCGGGAAGCAACTAATGAAAAACTGTTTTTT.

The V gene is TRBV4-2, the J gene TRBJ1-1; tentative D call: TRBD1 (6 bases). This CDR3 region has 15 residues. CDR1 and CDR2 from the germline V gene are LGHNA and YNFKEQ. V lost 4 bases and J lost 1, with 13 bases in between. The CDR3 here is CASSLIPGQNTEAFF. The CDR3 nucleotides read TGTGCCAGCAGCCTAATCCCGGGACAGAACACTGAAGCTTTCTTT.

The chain combines TRBV6-1 with TRBJ2-7; 8 bases align to TRBD2. Germline CDR1 and CDR2: MNHNS and SASEGT. V was clipped by 3 bases and J by 3 bases; unmatched bases: 10. The CDR3 consists of 16 residues. As DNA, the CDR3 is TGTGCCAGCAGTGATTACACTAGCGGTTACATCTACGAGCAGTACTTC. This sequence encodes CASSDYTSGYIYEQYF.

V gene TRBV10-3 combines with J gene TRBJ1-5, with a tentative D call TRBD1 (5 bases). CDR1 and CDR2 (germline): ENHRY, SYGVKD. The CDR3 sequence is 14 residues long. The ends were cut back, 4 bases at V and 7 bases at J, with 14 bases in the middle. DNA for the CDR3: TGTGCCATCAGTGTCGACCGGACAACCCAGCCCCAGCATTTT. Translation gives CAISVDRTTQPQHF.

This clone has only one observation. The chain uses TRBV27 and TRBJ1-2; D unresolved. CDR1 and CDR2 (germline): MNHEY, SMNVEV (reference sequence). The CDR3 has 13 amino acids. V lost 6 bases and J 1 base, leaving 9 bases between the germline ends. CDR3 sequence (DNA): TGTGCCAGCAGCATTCAGGTTAACTATGGCTACACCTTC. Its protein is CASSIQVNYGYTF.

This chain uses TRBV18 with TRBJ1-5; weak D call: TRBD1 (5 bases). Germline-derived CDR1 and CDR2 are KGHSH and LQKENI. The CDR3 has 14 amino acids. Trimming removed 6 bases at V and 6 bases at J, with 15 bases between. CDR3 DNA sequence: TGTGCCAGCTCTCCCGGGGGAGGTTTTCAGCCCCAGCATTTT. Its protein product is CASSPGGGFQPQHF.

V usage is TRBV28 and J usage is TRBJ1-5; possibly TRBD1 for D (5 bases). With 6 bases removed from V and 4 bases from J, the gap between germline ends came to 16 bases. Germline-derived CDR1 and CDR2 are MDHEN and SYDVKM. The CDR3 consists of 15 residues. The CDR3 region has the DNA TGTGCCAGCAGCTTGGGAGGGGCAGGTAATCAGCCCCAGCATTTT. Amino acid sequence: CASSLGGAGNQPQHF.

The chain carries TRBV9 and TRBJ1-1; weak D call: TRBD1 (6 bases). V lost 3 bases to trimming and J lost 5 bases, with 14 bases between them. The CDR3 contains 14 residues. The V gene's germline CDR1 is SGDLS and CDR2 YYNGEE. The CDR3 sequence: CASSGEVGGTEAFF. The CDR3 nucleotides are TGTGCCAGCAGCGGAGAAGTAGGGGGTACTGAAGCTTTCTTT. Full variable domain (missing parts from reference TRBV9 and TRBJ1-1): DSGVTQTPKHLITATGQRVTLRCSPRSGDLSVYWYQQSLDQGLQFLIQYYNGEERAKGNILERFSAQQFPDLHSELNLSSLELGDSALYFCASSGEVGGTEAFFGQGTRLTVV.

The CDR3 sequence is CASSILAGAKTYEQYF. The CDR3 DNA reads TGTGCCAGTAGTATACTAGCGGGAGCGAAAACCTACGAGCAGTACTTC. V and J are TRBV19 and TRBJ2-7, with 10 bases lining up with TRBD2. Trimming took 2 bases from V and 2 from J; bases not matched to a gene: 6. This CDR3 has 16 amino acids. Germline CDR1 LNHDA, CDR2 SQIVND (reference sequence).

The V gene is TRBV27, the J gene TRBJ2-3, with D possibly being TRBD1 (6 bases). Germline values: CDR1 MNHEY, CDR2 SMNVEV (reference sequence). The CDR3 length is 19 residues. Trimming pared 5 bases from V and 3 bases from J, leaving 27 bases between. The CDR3 DNA follows: TGTGCCAGCAGTCCCGTCACAGGGCGAAGACTGGCGGGTACAGATACGCAGTATTTT. It codes for CASSPVTGRRLAGTDTQYF.

V is TRBV27 and J is TRBJ2-2, with D perhaps TRBD2 (6 bases). Trimming shortened V by 5 bases and J by 9 bases, and 16 bases separated the two germline ends. The germline gives CDR1 MNHEY, CDR2 SMNVEV (reference sequence). The CDR3 is made up of 14 amino acids. CDR3 loop: CASSIRTGGRELFF. The DNA of the CDR3 is TGTGCCAGCAGTATACGGACGGGCGGGAGGGAGCTGTTTTTT.

This clone was recorded once. The V gene is TRBV28, the J gene TRBJ2-1; 12 bases line up with TRBD2. The V gene's germline CDR1 is MDHEN and CDR2 SYDVKM. V shed 5 bases, J shed 9 bases, and the junction held 8 bases outside the gene matches. This CDR3 is built from 15 residues. CDR3 protein: CASSLRLAGVGEQFF. The CDR3 nucleotides read TGTGCCAGCAGTCTTCGACTAGCGGGAGTTGGTGAGCAGTTCTTC.

V gene TRBV14 combines with J gene TRBJ2-6, with a possible D match to TRBD2 (6 bases). CDR3 length equals 15 residues. Trimming left V 2 bases short and J 2 bases short, with 7 bases between. CDR1 is SGHDN and CDR2 is FVKESK in the germline V gene. As DNA, the CDR3 is TGTGCCAGCAGCCAAACGGGGGCTGGGGCCAACGTCCTGACTTTC. Translated: CASSQTGAGANVLTF.

This rearrangement joins TRBV19 to TRBJ2-1; 10 nucleotides match TRBD2. The germline V gene has CDR1 LNHDA and CDR2 SQIVND (reference sequence). There are 14 residues in the CDR3. V dropped 10 bases and J dropped 8; count of bases not matched to a gene: 11. The CDR3 DNA follows: TGTGCCACCCACAGCGGGAGGGCCGTCGATGAGCAGTTCTTC. Translation gives CATHSGRAVDEQFF.

The chain recombines TRBV12-5 with TRBJ2-3, with 10 bases matching TRBD2. The CDR3 is 14 residues long. The V and J ends lost 6 bases and 1 base, in that order; junction bases with no gene match: 1. Germline V lookup: CDR1 LGHNT, CDR2 FRNRAP. The CDR3 protein is CASGLAGGTDTQYF. The CDR3 DNA follows: TGTGCTAGTGGCCTAGCGGGAGGCACAGATACGCAGTATTTT.

This clone was seen a few times. This chain connects TRBV5-5 to TRBJ2-1; D may be TRBD2 (6 bases). Trimming shortened V by 9 bases and J by 8 bases, and 24 bases separated the two germline ends. CDR3 length: 15 residues. Germline assignment: CDR1 SGHKS and CDR2 YYEKEE (reference sequence). The CDR3 sequence is CATSTGTVDFYEQFF. DNA of the CDR3: TGTGCCACCTCGACCGGGACTGTCGATTTTTATGAGCAGTTCTTC.

The chain recombines TRBV7-3 with TRBJ1-5; 11 positions agree with TRBD1. The germline V gene encodes CDR1 SGHTA and CDR2 FQGTGA. The trim removed 5 bases at V and 8 bases at J, leaving 2 bases unmatched. The CDR3 sequence is 13 residues long. This CDR3 reads CASSRTGGEPQHF. The CDR3 region has the DNA TGTGCCAGCAGCCGGACAGGGGGCGAGCCCCAGCATTTT. Filled out from reference TRBV7-3 and TRBJ1-5, the complete variable domain reads GAGVSQTPSNKVTEKGKYVELRCDPISGHTALYWYRQSLGQGPEFLIYFQGTGAADDSGLPNDRFFAVRPEGSVSTLKIQRTERGDSAVYLCASSRTGGEPQHFGDGTRLSIL.

DNA for the CDR3: TGTGCCAGCAGTTTAGTAGACCTGCGAGGGATAACTGAAGCTTTCTTT. This gives the protein CASSLVDLRGITEAFF. V and J are TRBV27 and TRBJ1-1; D not certain. Germline CDR1 MNHEY, CDR2 SMNVEV (reference sequence). The CDR3 sequence is 16 residues long. V gave up 2 bases and J gave up 5 bases, with 18 bases separating them.

This rearrangement joins TRBV11-2 to TRBJ1-2; 9 bases fit TRBD1. CDR3 length equals 17 residues. V trimming: 0 bases; J trimming: 4 bases; junction bases outside the gene matches: 9. Germline CDR1 is SGHAT and CDR2 is FQNNGV. The CDR3 nucleotides are TGTGCCAGCAGCTTAGAACAGGGGGCGGGCGAGTTCTATGGCTACACCTTC. Its translation is CASSLEQGAGEFYGYTF.

The table lists this clone with a few counts. The chain carries TRBV18 and TRBJ1-2; D perhaps matches TRBD1 (6 bases). Germline CDR1 and CDR2: KGHSH and LQKENI. V dropped 6 bases and J dropped 7 bases, with 18 bases sitting between them. This CDR3 is 14 amino acids long. The CDR3 coding sequence is TGTGCCAGCTCGCCAAACAGGGATTTCAGTGGCTACACCTTC. This sequence encodes CASSPNRDFSGYTF.

The DNA for the CDR3 is TGCGCCAGCAGTGAATTTTCGGGGGAGGGTTCTTACGAGCAGTACTTC. This gives the protein CASSEFSGEGSYEQYF. This chain joins TRBV10-1 and TRBJ2-7; TRBD2 agrees at 7 bases. The CDR3 is 16 amino acids. The junction had 12 bases not matched to a gene; V was cut back by 3 bases and J by 4 bases. Per the germline V gene, CDR1 is WNHNN and CDR2 is SYGVQD (reference sequence).

This chain connects TRBV5-1 to TRBJ2-2; TRBD2 agrees at 12 bases. Germline trimming cut 0 bases from V and 7 bases from J; bases unmatched to any gene: 4. The CDR3 consists of 16 residues. From germline, CDR1 is SGHRS and CDR2 YFSETQ. The CDR3: CASSLGTSGKDGELFF. In nucleotides, the CDR3 is TGCGCCAGCAGCTTGGGGACTAGCGGGAAGGACGGGGAGCTGTTTTTT. The whole variable domain, filled in from reference TRBV5-1 and TRBJ2-2, reads KAGVTQTPRYLIKTRGQQVTLSCSPISGHRSVSWYQQTPGQGLQFLFEYFSETQRNKGNFPGRFSGRQFSNSRSEMNVSTLELGDSALYLCASSLGTSGKDGELFFGEGSRLTVL.

The J gene is TRBJ1-1, the V gene TRBV27; D may be TRBD1 (6 bases). CDR3 length: 15 amino acids. Deletions cut 4 bases from V and 6 bases from J, with 18 bases between. In germline, CDR1 is MNHEY, CDR2 SMNVEV (reference sequence). This CDR3 is CASSSLGQLIAEAFF. CDR3 bases: TGTGCCAGCAGTTCACTAGGACAGCTAATCGCTGAAGCTTTCTTT.

The chain uses TRBV6-1 and TRBJ2-5, with 9 bases aligning to TRBD1. The CDR3 has 13 amino acids. The junction had 4 bases not matched to a gene; V was cut back by 6 bases and J by 5 bases. Germline V gene data show CDR1 as MNHNS and CDR2 as SASEGT. The CDR3 is CASRGQGLETQYF. The DNA of the CDR3 is TGTGCCAGCAGGGGACAGGGTCTTGAGACCCAGTACTTC.

This chain links TRBV27 with TRBJ2-1, with D possibly TRBD1 on 6 matching bases. This CDR3 has 17 residues. Trimming pared 6 bases from V and 8 bases from J, leaving 26 bases between. Per the germline V gene, CDR1 is MNHEY and CDR2 is SMNVEV (reference sequence). The CDR3 sequence is CASSPRRTASLGDEQFF. For the CDR3, the DNA is TGTGCCAGCAGCCCGAGAAGGACAGCGAGCCTGGGGGATGAGCAGTTCTTC.